A selection of T cell receptor beta chains follows, all from one sample in a study of blood T cells in healthy people across ages. One entry per CDR3 protein, called by TCRdb with MiXCR from the 5' RACE reads. The sample has 650,000 to 700,000 distinct CDR3 sequences, 32% seen once. Sequencing input: blood. These TCRs come from an elderly woman in good health. The CDR3 runs from the conserved cysteine through the conserved F or W. The order of the fields is J gene, D gene, clone size, V gene, CDR3 protein, CDR3 DNA. D genes are given only for firm matches. Size is stated for part of the rows, as once, few or many counts, or as a class when the clone is expanded.

TRBJ2-7	.	many	TRBV9	CASSTEPFTYEQYF	TGTGCCAGCAGCACCGAACCATTCACCTACGAGCAGTACTTC
TRBJ1-4	.	.	TRBV3-1	CASSQAMTGKLFF	TGTGCCAGCAGCCAAGCCATGACGGGAAAACTGTTTTTT
TRBJ2-7	TRBD1	.	TRBV11-1	CASSLGQLGSYEQYF	TGTGCCAGCAGCCTGGGACAGCTAGGCTCCTACGAGCAGTACTTC
TRBJ2-5	TRBD1	many	TRBV20-1	CSARTTWDRGDGPRSAGPRETQYF	TGCAGTGCTAGGACGACATGGGACAGGGGAGACGGGCCGCGGTCGGCGGGCCCGAGAGAGACCCAGTACTTC
TRBJ2-7	.	many	TRBV7-9	CASTKGSREQYF	TGTGCCAGCACAAAGGGGTCTAGAGAGCAGTACTTC
TRBJ1-1	TRBD1	many	TRBV12-3/TRBV12-4	CASRPPGQGYTEAFF	TGTGCCAGCAGGCCCCCGGGACAGGGCTACACTGAAGCTTTCTTT
TRBJ2-7	.	many	TRBV2	CASDRDLGDYEQYF	TGTGCCAGCGACCGGGACCTGGGGGACTACGAGCAGTACTTC
TRBJ2-3	TRBD2	.	TRBV13	CASSRAGDTDMQYF	TGTGCCAGCAGCCGAGCGGGAGACACAGATATGCAGTATTTT
TRBJ2-1	.	many	TRBV6-5	CASSYLRMGLGEQFF	TGTGCCAGCAGTTACTTAAGAATGGGGTTGGGCGAGCAGTTCTTC
TRBJ2-2	.	few	TRBV20-1	CSAGVTGELFF	TGCAGTGCAGGTGTGACCGGGGAGCTGTTTTTT
TRBJ2-7	.	many	TRBV30	CAWSPTWGRGLYEQYF	TGTGCCTGGAGTCCCACCTGGGGGAGGGGGCTTTACGAGCAGTACTTC
TRBJ1-2	TRBD1	.	TRBV15	CATSRVGQGNYGYTF	TGTGCCACCAGCAGAGTGGGACAGGGGAACTATGGCTACACCTTC
TRBJ2-7	TRBD2	many	TRBV11-2	CASSHWGGSSYEQYF	TGTGCCAGCAGCCACTGGGGGGGGAGCTCTTACGAGCAGTACTTC
TRBJ1-1	TRBD1	few	TRBV6-1	CASSPPTQRQGAYTEAFF	TGTGCCAGCAGCCCCCCAACACAACGACAGGGGGCGTACACTGAAGCTTTCTTT
TRBJ2-1	.	.	TRBV30	CAWSVRQHLQFF	TGTGCCTGGAGTGTACGCCAACATTTGCAGTTCTTC
TRBJ2-1	TRBD2	many	TRBV20-1	CSASAWASGGNEQFF	TGCAGTGCTAGCGCCTGGGCTAGCGGGGGGAATGAGCAGTTCTTC
TRBJ2-1	.	many	TRBV10-1	CATRGLNEQFF	TGCGCCACCCGTGGTCTTAATGAGCAGTTCTTC
TRBJ2-1	.	many	TRBV5-1	CASSTGTSSYNEQFF	TGCGCCAGCAGTACAGGGACGAGCTCCTACAATGAGCAGTTCTTC
TRBJ2-1	.	many	TRBV20-1	CSAKGQGSVHNEQFF	TGCAGTGCTAAGGGGCAGGGGAGTGTCCACAATGAGCAGTTCTTC
TRBJ1-2	.	many	TRBV20-1	CSARDPGVGSNGMGISGYTF	TGCAGTGCTAGAGACCCCGGGGTGGGAAGCAATGGCATGGGGATAAGCGGCTACACCTTC
TRBJ2-3	.	many	TRBV5-1	CASSSGPTNTDTQYF	TGCGCCAGCAGCTCCGGGCCCACTAACACAGATACGCAGTATTTT
TRBJ2-5	TRBD2	.	TRBV4-1	CASSRGGSQETQYF	TGCGCCAGCAGCCGAGGCGGGAGCCAAGAGACCCAGTACTTC
TRBJ2-1	.	few	TRBV20-1	CSARGRGDMGEQFF	TGCAGTGCTAGAGGCAGGGGGGATATGGGTGAGCAGTTCTTC
TRBJ2-1	TRBD2	many	TRBV7-9	CASDTAAGGRNEQFF	TGTGCCAGCGACACCGCAGCGGGGGGGCGGAATGAGCAGTTCTTC
TRBJ2-7	TRBD2	many	TRBV7-8	CASSLALREGEQYF	TGTGCCAGCAGCTTAGCGCTCCGGGAGGGGGAGCAGTACTTC
TRBJ1-5	.	once	TRBV4-2	CASSQERGGGDQPQHF	TGTGCCAGCAGCCAAGAACGGGGAGGCGGGGATCAGCCCCAGCATTTT
TRBJ2-7	.	many	TRBV11-1	CASSSFNTNPYEQYF	TGTGCCAGCAGCTCCTTTAATACAAATCCCTACGAGCAGTACTTC
TRBJ2-1	.	.	TRBV28	CTSRTYNERFF	TGTACCAGCAGAACTTACAATGAGCGGTTCTTC
TRBJ1-6	.	few	TRBV20-1	CSATQREAYNSPLHF	TGCAGTGCTACCCAACGGGAGGCCTATAATTCACCCCTCCACTTT
TRBJ1-5	TRBD1	few	TRBV6-6	CASSLAGGGRPQHF	TGTGCCAGCAGCCTAGCAGGGGGTGGACGGCCCCAGCATTTT
TRBJ2-1	.	.	TRBV7-3	CASSLISQDNEQFF	TGTGCCAGCAGCTTAATTTCCCAAGACAATGAGCAGTTCTTC
TRBJ2-5	TRBD2	.	TRBV30	CAWSVVAGAQETQYF	TGTGCCTGGAGTGTAGTAGCGGGGGCCCAAGAGACCCAGTACTTC
TRBJ2-1	TRBD1	.	TRBV11-3	CASSPGTGWDEQFF	TGTGCCAGCAGCCCAGGGACAGGGTGGGATGAGCAGTTCTTC
TRBJ1-5	.	few	TRBV29-1	CSVATDRNQPQHF	TGCAGCGTTGCGACAGACAGAAATCAGCCCCAGCATTTT
TRBJ1-1	.	few	TRBV5-4	CASSRQEDTEAFF	TGTGCCAGCAGCCGACAGGAGGACACTGAAGCTTTCTTT
TRBJ2-3	TRBD2	.	TRBV29-1	CSVGLAGGKDTQYF	TGCAGCGTGGGACTAGCGGGGGGTAAGGATACGCAGTATTTT
TRBJ1-3	.	.	TRBV7-2	CASSSGGGSGNTIYF	TGTGCCAGCAGCTCCGGTGGGGGGTCTGGAAACACCATATATTTT
TRBJ1-1	TRBD1	many	TRBV28	CASSPTGTGLRTEAFF	TGTGCCAGCAGCCCGACCGGGACAGGCCTTCGCACTGAAGCTTTCTTT
TRBJ1-4	.	.	TRBV12-3/TRBV12-4	CASSLANGGANEKLFF	TGTGCCAGCAGTTTAGCGAACGGGGGGGCTAATGAAAAACTGTTTTTT
TRBJ2-5	TRBD1	.	TRBV11-2	CASSLVSGQGDNEQYF	TGTGCCAGCAGCTTAGTTTCGGGACAGGGCGACAATGAGCAGTACTTC
TRBJ2-5	.	many	TRBV9	CASSVDIGLKTQYF	TGTGCCAGCAGCGTAGACATAGGTTTGAAGACCCAGTACTTC
TRBJ2-7	.	many	TRBV10-3	CAISEWGEYEQYF	TGTGCCATCAGTGAGTGGGGCGAGTACGAGCAGTACTTC
TRBJ1-4	.	few	TRBV20-1	CSAFPGEKLFF	TGCAGTGCTTTTCCTGGGGAAAAACTGTTTTTT
TRBJ1-5	.	.	TRBV4-3	CASSQGRELRQPQHF	TGCGCCAGCAGCCAAGGTCGGGAGTTACGGCAGCCCCAGCATTTT
TRBJ1-3	.	.	TRBV4-3	CASSQGLAEEPIYF	TGCGCCAGCAGCCAAGGTTTGGCGGAAGAGCCCATATATTTT
TRBJ2-5	TRBD2	many	TRBV27	CASSLLAGDTKQETQYF	TGTGCCAGCAGTTTACTAGCGGGGGACACCAAACAAGAGACCCAGTACTTC
TRBJ2-7	.	.	TRBV6-6	CASSYSWTYEQYF	TGTGCCAGCAGTTACTCTTGGACCTACGAGCAGTACTTC